Listed below are T cell receptor beta chains from one sample, sequenced in a study of cytomegalovirus exposure and HLA in healthy donors. Measured with immunoSEQ multiplex PCR; TCRdb has only the in-frame clones, and not every one. The table lists around 110,000 clones, approximately 70% of them singletons. The sequenced material came from PBMCs. The receptors shown here come from a woman between 25 and 40 years old in good health and CMV-seronegative. CDR3s include the opening cysteine and the closing phenylalanine or tryptophan. Fields, in order: clone size, D gene, V gene, J gene, CDR3 protein, CDR3 DNA. A D gene is named only where the DNA matches it firmly. Clone size is shown for a subset of rows, as once, few, many or a class of expanded clone.

>.|.|TRBV18|TRBJ2-5
CASSPRKGVGETQYF
TGTGCCAGCTCACCAAGGAAGGGGGTCGGGGAGACCCAGTACTTC
>.|TRBD1|TRBV9|TRBJ1-1
CASSKQGALNTEAFF
TGTGCCAGCAGCAAACAGGGGGCCTTGAACACTGAAGCTTTCTTT
>.|.|TRBV30|TRBJ1-4
CAWVGQPNEKLFF
TGTGCCTGGGTGGGACAACCAAATGAAAAACTGTTTTTT
>.|TRBD1|TRBV30|TRBJ1-4
CAWNLGQGAEKLFF
TGTGCCTGGAATTTGGGACAGGGGGCTGAAAAACTGTTTTTT
>.|TRBD2|TRBV4-2|TRBJ2-1
CASSPPELAGYNEQFF
TGTGCCAGCAGCCCCCCAGAGCTAGCGGGCTACAATGAGCAGTTCTTC
>few|.|TRBV16|TRBJ1-1
CASSHSGKRNTEAFF
TGTGCCAGCAGCCACTCCGGGAAGCGGAACACTGAAGCTTTCTTT
>.|.|TRBV6-5|TRBJ1-1
CASSYGGEAFF
TGTGCCAGCAGTTATGGAGGTGAAGCTTTCTTT
>.|.|TRBV10-1|TRBJ1-1
CASSESGGATEAFF
TGCGCCAGCAGTGAGTCAGGGGGGGCCACTGAAGCTTTCTTT
>.|TRBD1|TRBV28|TRBJ1-2
CASREGQGAHGYTF
TGTGCCAGCAGGGAAGGACAGGGGGCGCATGGCTACACCTTC
>.|TRBD2|TRBV5-1|TRBJ2-3
CASSAGTSPTDTQYF
TGCGCCAGCAGCGCCGGGACTAGTCCTACAGATACGCAGTATTTT
>.|TRBD1|TRBV9|TRBJ1-4
CASSVGFLTGDTNEKLFF
TGTGCCAGCAGCGTAGGGTTTTTAACAGGGGATACTAATGAAAAACTGTTTTTT
>few|TRBD1|TRBV7-8|TRBJ1-2
CASSLTGYGYTF
TGTGCCAGCAGCTTGACAGGGTATGGCTACACCTTC
>few|.|TRBV6-5|TRBJ1-2
CASRERNLGYTF
TGTGCCAGCCGGGAAAGGAATTTGGGCTACACCTTC
>.|.|TRBV2|TRBJ1-4
CASSEGGGWAFPLEKLFF
TGTGCCAGCAGTGAAGGTGGAGGGTGGGCCTTTCCCCTTGAAAAACTGTTTTTT
>.|.|TRBV2|TRBJ1-5
CASSEVHPQPQHF
TGTGCCAGCAGTGAAGTACACCCTCAGCCCCAGCATTTT
>.|.|TRBV27|TRBJ1-2
CASSRTPDNYGYTF
TGTGCCAGCAGCAGGACACCAGATAACTATGGCTACACCTTC
>.|.|TRBV11-2|TRBJ2-1
CASSSARRQVNEQFF
TGTGCCAGCAGCTCCGCCCGGAGGCAGGTCAATGAGCAGTTCTTC
>.|.|TRBV6-5|TRBJ1-5
CASRDARQNQPQHF
TGTGCCAGCAGAGACGCCCGACAGAATCAGCCCCAGCATTTT
>.|TRBD1|TRBV11-2|TRBJ1-2
CASSVHPSGQEGYGYTF
TGTGCCAGCAGCGTTCATCCCTCGGGACAGGAGGGCTATGGCTACACCTTC
>.|TRBD2|TRBV30|TRBJ2-4
CAWERERGIQYF
TGTGCCTGGGAGCGGGAGAGAGGCATTCAGTACTTC
>.|.|TRBV30|TRBJ1-1
CASASPLNTEAFF
TGTGCCTCCGCCAGTCCCTTGAACACTGAAGCTTTCTTT
>.|TRBD1|TRBV5-1|TRBJ1-3
CASSEIGTGGGNTIYF
TGCGCCAGCAGCGAGATCGGGACAGGGGGCGGAAACACCATATATTTT
>.|TRBD2|TRBV5-1|TRBJ2-5
CASSWEGTQYF
TGCGCCAGCAGCTGGGAGGGGACCCAGTACTTC
>.|.|TRBV7-2|TRBJ1-4
CASSLIRGAREKLFF
TGTGCCAGCAGCTTAATTCGGGGGGCCCGGGAAAAACTGTTTTTT
>.|TRBD1|TRBV6-6|TRBJ2-1
CASSNTGDSYNEQFF
TGTGCCAGCAGTAACACAGGGGACTCCTACAATGAGCAGTTCTTC
>.|TRBD2|TRBV11-2|TRBJ2-3
CASSFAGEGDTQYF
TGTGCCAGCAGCTTTGCGGGAGAGGGAGATACGCAGTATTTT
>.|TRBD1|TRBV7-9|TRBJ1-1
CASSGQGYTEAFF
TGTGCCAGCAGTGGACAGGGTTACACTGAAGCTTTCTTT
>few|.|TRBV27|TRBJ2-7
CASSPSGFLPSYEQYF
TGTGCCAGCAGTCCGAGCGGTTTCCTACCCTCCTACGAGCAGTACTTC
>once|.|TRBV19|TRBJ1-1
CASSIQGSRTEAFF
TGTGCCAGTAGTATACAGGGCTCAAGGACTGAAGCTTTCTTT
>.|TRBD1|TRBV2|TRBJ1-1
CASSERTGNTEAFF
TGTGCCAGCAGTGAAAGGACAGGGAATACTGAAGCTTTCTTT
>.|TRBD1|TRBV11-3|TRBJ2-3
CATQGEYSVDTQYF
TGTGCCACCCAGGGGGAGTATTCGGTAGATACGCAGTATTTT
>.|.|TRBV30|TRBJ1-6
CAWSVQGVRSPLHF
TGTGCCTGGAGTGTACAGGGTGTAAGATCACCCCTCCACTTT
>.|.|TRBV6-1|TRBJ1-5
CASNQELNQPQHF
TGTGCCAGCAATCAAGAGCTTAATCAGCCCCAGCATTTT
>once|.|TRBV10-1|TRBJ2-2
CASSERVYTGELFF
TGCGCCAGCAGTGAGCGGGTATACACCGGGGAGCTGTTTTTT
>once|.|TRBV5-1|TRBJ1-1
CASSFEGRVGNTEAFF
TGCGCCAGCAGCTTCGAGGGGAGGGTAGGGAACACTGAAGCTTTCTTT
>.|TRBD1|TRBV5-1|TRBJ2-7
CASSFGQVPYEQYF
TGCGCCAGCAGCTTCGGACAGGTGCCCTACGAGCAGTACTTC
>.|TRBD1|TRBV30|TRBJ2-7
CAWTGTEYEQYF
TGTGCCTGGACCGGGACAGAGTACGAGCAGTACTTC
>.|.|TRBV10-3|TRBJ2-5
CAISEFGTVGETQYF
TGTGCCATCAGTGAGTTCGGAACAGTGGGAGAGACCCAGTACTTC
>.|.|TRBV5-1|TRBJ1-2
CASSLQGFNYGYTF
TGCGCCAGCAGCCTCCAGGGGTTTAACTATGGCTACACCTTC
>.|TRBD2|TRBV5-1|TRBJ2-2
CASSLGVAGEGTGELFF
TGCGCCAGCAGCTTGGGGGTAGCGGGAGAGGGCACCGGGGAGCTGTTTTTT
>.|.|TRBV7-6|TRBJ2-5
CASSESGEGETQYF
TGTGCCAGCAGCGAGTCAGGGGAAGGGGAGACCCAGTACTTC
>.|.|TRBV28|TRBJ1-2
CASSLNAGNGYTF
TGTGCCAGCAGTTTAAACGCAGGGAATGGCTACACCTTC
>.|.|TRBV10-1|TRBJ2-3
CASSVTAGGADTQYF
TGCGCCAGCAGCGTGACTGCGGGTGGCGCAGATACGCAGTATTTT
>.|.|TRBV7-8|TRBJ2-1
CASSLTPGYNEQFF
TGTGCCAGCAGCTTGACCCCAGGATACAATGAGCAGTTCTTC
>once|TRBD2|TRBV30|TRBJ2-5
CAWSVGGPGDF
TGTGCCTGGAGTGTGGGAGGGCCTGGAGACTTC
>few|.|TRBV30|TRBJ1-1
CAWSFGGTEAFF
TGTGCCTGGAGTTTCGGGGGAACTGAAGCTTTCTTT
>.|TRBD2|TRBV6-4|TRBJ2-1
CASSFSGGAYNEQFF
TGTGCCAGCAGTTTTAGCGGGGGGGCCTACAATGAGCAGTTCTTC
>.|TRBD1|TRBV12-5|TRBJ1-1
CASGLTGGSTEAFF
TGTGCTAGTGGTCTAACAGGGGGTTCCACTGAAGCTTTCTTT
>.|.|TRBV9|TRBJ1-2
CASSPGGGGISYGYTF
TGTGCCAGCAGCCCCGGGGGGGGCGGCATCTCCTATGGCTACACCTTC
>once|.|TRBV5-1|TRBJ2-1
CASSSPGMAGEQFF
TGCGCCAGCAGCTCGCCTGGCATGGCTGGTGAGCAGTTCTTC
>.|.|TRBV30|TRBJ1-1
CAWSLKPHRGRVGTEAFF
TGTGCCTGGAGTCTTAAACCACATCGAGGGAGGGTGGGCACTGAAGCTTTCTTT
>few|.|TRBV28|TRBJ2-5
CASAVESQETQYF
TGTGCCAGCGCCGTCGAGTCTCAAGAGACCCAGTACTTC
>.|.|TRBV20-1|TRBJ2-7
CSASSGLLTYF
TGCAGTGCTAGCTCGGGACTCCTCACTTACTTC